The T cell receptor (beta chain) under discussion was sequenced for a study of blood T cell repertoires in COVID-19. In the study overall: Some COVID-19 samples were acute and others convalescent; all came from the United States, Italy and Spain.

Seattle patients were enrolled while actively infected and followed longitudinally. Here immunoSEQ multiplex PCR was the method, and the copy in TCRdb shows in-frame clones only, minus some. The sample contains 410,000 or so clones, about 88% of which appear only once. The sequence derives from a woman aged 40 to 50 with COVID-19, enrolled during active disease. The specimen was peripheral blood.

CDR3 DNA sequence: TGTGCCAGCAGCTGGGGGACAGCCAACTATGGCTACACCTTC. Translating gives CASSWGTANYGYTF. The chain recombines TRBV7-8 with TRBJ1-2, with 7 bases lining up with TRBD1. The CDR3 covers 14 residues. After removal of 4 bases from V and 2 bases from J, the junction contained 4 bases not matched to a gene. Germline V gene sequence: CDR1 SGHVS, CDR2 FQNEAQ.